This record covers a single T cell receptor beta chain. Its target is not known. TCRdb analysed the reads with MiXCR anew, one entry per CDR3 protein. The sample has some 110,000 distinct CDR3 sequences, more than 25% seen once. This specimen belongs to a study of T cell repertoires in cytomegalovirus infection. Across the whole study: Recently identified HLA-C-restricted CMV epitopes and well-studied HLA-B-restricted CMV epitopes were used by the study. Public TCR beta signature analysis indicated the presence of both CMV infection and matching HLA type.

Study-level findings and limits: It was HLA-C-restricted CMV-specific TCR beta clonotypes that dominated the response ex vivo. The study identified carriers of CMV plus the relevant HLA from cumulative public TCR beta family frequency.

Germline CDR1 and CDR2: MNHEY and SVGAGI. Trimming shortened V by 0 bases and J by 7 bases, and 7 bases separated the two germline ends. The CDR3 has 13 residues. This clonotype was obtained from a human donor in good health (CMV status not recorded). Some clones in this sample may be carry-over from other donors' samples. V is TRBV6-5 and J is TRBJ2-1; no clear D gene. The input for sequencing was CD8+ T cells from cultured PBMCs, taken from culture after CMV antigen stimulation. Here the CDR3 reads CASSYSSQNEQFF. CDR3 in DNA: TGTGCCAGCAGTTACTCGAGTCAAAATGAGCAGTTCTTC.